A selection of T cell receptor beta chains follows, all from one sample in a study of T cells in Graves' hyperthyroidism and ophthalmopathy. TCRdb passed the multiplex PCR reads through MiXCR, listing each CDR3 protein once. Of fewer than 350,000 distinct CDR3 sequences listed, 13% to 15% are singletons. The sequencing input was blood. These TCRs come from a woman between 45 and 60 years old with Graves' hyperthyroidism that later progressed to Graves' ophthalmopathy. The CDR3 runs from the conserved cysteine through the conserved F or W. The order of the fields is D gene, V gene, J gene, clone size, CDR3 DNA, CDR3 protein. D genes are given only for firm matches. Where a row states a size, it is once, few, many or the class of an expanded clone; other rows omit it.

-	TRBV4-1	TRBJ2-4	-	TGCGCCAGCAGCCAAGTATTTCAGATAGCCAAAAACATTCAGTACTTC	CASSQVFQIAKNIQYF
TRBD1	TRBV5-1	TRBJ1-4	few	TGCGCCAGCAGCTCGAGGGGACAGGGGAACGAAAAACTGTTTTTT	CASSSRGQGNEKLFF
-	TRBV7-9	TRBJ2-5	-	TGTGCCAGCAGCCCGGATACAAAGACCCAGTACTTC	CASSPDTKTQYF
-	TRBV28	TRBJ1-4	-	TGTGCCAGCAGTTCAGGACGAACTAATGAAAAACTGTTTTTT	CASSSGRTNEKLFF
-	TRBV27	TRBJ2-1	many	TGTGCCAGCAGAAAGGGGGGTAGTTTGAACAATGAGCAGTTCTTC	CASRKGGSLNNEQFF
-	TRBV7-3	TRBJ2-3	few	TGTGCCAGCAGCTCCTATTTTGGCACAGATACGCGGTATTTT	CASSSYFGTDTRYF
-	TRBV28	TRBJ1-1	many	TGTGCCAGCGCCGGGCCCTATGAAGCTTTCTTT	CASAGPYEAFF
TRBD1	TRBV12-3/TRBV12-4	TRBJ2-2	many	TGTGCCAGCAAGACAGGGGGGGCGACCGGGGAGCTGTTTTTT	CASKTGGATGELFF
TRBD1	TRBV6-1	TRBJ1-2	many	TGTGCCAGCAGAGAGGGGGCAGGGCGTCCAGAAGGCTACACCTTC	CASREGAGRPEGYTF
-	TRBV6-1	TRBJ2-7	many	TGTGCCAGCAGTTACCTAGGGGACAACTACGAGCAGTACTTC	CASSYLGDNYEQYF
-	TRBV20-1	TRBJ2-7	many	TGCAGTGCTCCGGGGTGGCCAAACTACGAGCAGTACTTC	CSAPGWPNYEQYF
TRBD1	TRBV20-1	TRBJ2-7	many	TGCAGTGCCCTTGGGACAGGGTTTTACGAGCAGTACTTC	CSALGTGFYEQYF
-	TRBV6-1	TRBJ2-5	many	TGTGCCAGCAGTCGAGACATGCAAGAGACCCAGTACTTC	CASSRDMQETQYF
TRBD1	TRBV27	TRBJ2-1	-	TGTGCCAGCAGTTTAAAGGGACAGGGGGCCTACAATGAGCAGTTCTTC	CASSLKGQGAYNEQFF
-	TRBV9	TRBJ2-5	many	TGTGCCAGCAGCGTAGGGGTCGGCGGGAACCAAGAGACCCAGTACTTC	CASSVGVGGNQETQYF
-	TRBV5-1	TRBJ1-5	many	TGCGCCAGCAGCTTGGGGCAGCCGAATCAGCCCCAGCATTTT	CASSLGQPNQPQHF
TRBD2	TRBV11-2	TRBJ2-1	many	TGTGCCAGCAGTCCCAAGCCCCTGACTAGCAGCTCCTACAATGAGCAGTTCTTC	CASSPKPLTSSSYNEQFF
-	TRBV12-3/TRBV12-4	TRBJ1-1	many	TGTGCCAGCAGTTTAATGACGGGATGGAGGACCACTGAAGCTTTCTTT	CASSLMTGWRTTEAFF
-	TRBV3-1	TRBJ2-2	many	TGTGCCAGCAGCCAAGGAGTCGGGGGGCAGGCCGGGGAGCTGTTTTTT	CASSQGVGGQAGELFF
TRBD2	TRBV15	TRBJ2-7	many	TGTGCCACCAGCAGAGATCGACTAGCGGGAAACGAGCAGTACTTC	CATSRDRLAGNEQYF
TRBD1	TRBV19	TRBJ2-5	few	TGTGCCAGTAGTATAGGGCAGGGGGCGGGAGAGACCCAGTACTTC	CASSIGQGAGETQYF
TRBD1	TRBV2	TRBJ2-3	many	TGTGCCAGCAGTGAAGCTTCAGGGGGCGTAGATACGCAGTATTTT	CASSEASGGVDTQYF
-	TRBV7-9	TRBJ1-1	few	TGTGCCAGCACCCTATTCGTGGGGGCGACTGAAGCTTTCTTT	CASTLFVGATEAFF
-	TRBV2	TRBJ2-2	many	TGTGCCAGCAGACTAGGGGTAACCGGGGAGCTGTTTTTT	CASRLGVTGELFF
-	TRBV2	TRBJ2-5	many	TGTGCCAGCAGTTCCGGACAAAAAGAGACCCAGTACTTC	CASSSGQKETQYF
-	TRBV4-1	TRBJ2-1	many	TGCGCCAGCAGCCCAGAAGACCTTGGGGATGAGCAGTTCTTC	CASSPEDLGDEQFF
TRBD1	TRBV12-5	TRBJ2-1	many	TGTGCTAGTGGTTTGGTACTTGGGACAGGGTGGAATGAGCAGTTCTTC	CASGLVLGTGWNEQFF